What follows are 26 T cell receptor beta chains derived from one specimen sequenced in a study of radiotherapy plus CTLA-4 blockade in lung cancer. Profiling relied on immunoSEQ multiplex PCR, and the TCRdb table lists in-frame clones only, not all of them. Of approximately 70,000 clones listed, around 77% are singletons. Sequenced material: peripheral blood, taken from a patient treated with radiotherapy plus ipilimumab. These receptors were collected from a human donor with non-small cell lung cancer whose response to radiotherapy plus ipilimumab could not be evaluated. Some clones in this sample may be carry-over from other donors' samples.

V is TRBV15 and J is TRBJ1-2; 7 nucleotides line up with TRBD1. The length of the CDR3 is 13 residues. The junction had 2 bases not matched to a gene; V was cut back by 1 base and J by 6 bases. Germline CDR1 reads LNHNV; CDR2 reads YYDKDF (reference sequence). CDR3 loop: CATSRVQGDGYTF. CDR3 bases: TGTGCCACCAGCAGAGTTCAGGGGGATGGCTACACCTTC.

The rearrangement joins TRBV5-1 to TRBJ1-1, with 7 bases lining up with TRBD1. CDR1 and CDR2 from the germline V gene are SGHRS and YFSETQ. The CDR3 contains 14 residues. With V trimmed by 0 bases and J by 8 bases, 7 bases remained unmatched. The CDR3 loop reads CASSLVVTGREAFF. CDR3 coding DNA: TGCGCCAGCAGCTTGGTAGTGACAGGGAGGGAAGCTTTCTTT.

This clone is a singleton in its sample. The chain couples TRBV14 to TRBJ2-7; D remains ambiguous. Trimming left V 0 bases short and J 3 bases short, with 9 bases between. This CDR3 has 14 residues. The germline V gene encodes CDR1 SGHDN and CDR2 FVKESK. CDR3 DNA sequence: TGTGCCAGCAGCCAAGACGTCGGAGACTACGAGCAGTACTTC. Its translation: CASSQDVGDYEQYF.

The chain recombines TRBV2 with TRBJ2-5, with TRBD2 matching 10 bases. With 4 bases clipped from V and 5 bases from J, the junction kept 7 bases outside the gene matches. CDR1 SNHLY and CDR2 FYNNEI come from the germline V gene. The CDR3 has 15 residues. Here the CDR3 reads CASSGGAGGRETQYF. CDR3 in DNA: TGTGCCAGCAGTGGCGGAGCGGGGGGGCGGGAGACCCAGTACTTC. Using reference TRBV2 and TRBJ2-5 for the parts outside the CDR3, the full variable domain is EPEVTQTPSHQVTQMGQEVILRCVPISNHLYFYWYRQILGQKVEFLVSFYNNEISEKSEIFDDQFSVERPDGSNFTLKIRSTKLEDSAMYFCASSGGAGGRETQYFGPGTRLLVL.

This clone was counted only a few times. This chain uses TRBV7-9 with TRBJ2-7; no clear D gene. The V end lost 2 bases, the J end lost 6 bases, and 8 bases lay between the germline ends. The length of the CDR3 is 12 residues. From germline, CDR1 is SEHNR and CDR2 FQNEAQ (reference sequence). The CDR3 nucleotides are TGTGCCAGCAGCTTACAACGCGCCGAGCAGTACTTC. Protein product: CASSLQRAEQYF.

The CDR3 sequence is CASSGGTDSSEAFF. For the CDR3, the DNA is TGTGCCAGCAGTGGAGGCACGGACAGTTCTGAAGCTTTCTTT. V is TRBV6-1 and J is TRBJ1-1, with a tentative D call TRBD1 (6 bases). Germline CDR1 reads MNHNS; CDR2 reads SASEGT. Trimming left V 4 bases short and J 6 bases short, with 15 bases between. The CDR3 is 14 amino acids.

V gene TRBV2 combines with J gene TRBJ1-1; 10 bases align to TRBD1. Per the germline V gene, CDR1 is SNHLY and CDR2 is FYNNEI. After removal of 6 bases from V and 7 bases from J, the junction contained 5 bases not matched to a gene. The length of the CDR3 is 13 residues. CDR3 amino acids: CASSQRTGGEAFF. For the CDR3, the DNA is TGTGCCAGCAGCCAGAGGACAGGGGGTGAAGCTTTCTTT.

The rearrangement joins TRBV19 to TRBJ2-7; weak D call: TRBD1 (5 bases). Germline CDR1 LNHDA, CDR2 SQIVND (reference sequence). Trimming cost V 0 bases and J 2 bases, with 14 bases left between them. The CDR3 spans 16 residues. The DNA of the CDR3 is TGTGCCAGTAGTATAGAGGCAGGGCACTCCACCTACGAGCAGTACTTC. Amino acid sequence: CASSIEAGHSTYEQYF. The full variable domain, in which reference TRBV19 and TRBJ2-7 provide the parts outside the CDR3, is DGGITQSPKYLFRKEGQNVTLSCEQNLNHDAMYWYRQDPGQGLRLIYYSQIVNDFQKGDIAEGYSVSREKKESFPLTVTSAQKNPTAFYLCASSIEAGHSTYEQYFGPGTRLTVT.

The gene calls are TRBV7-2 and TRBJ1-4, with 9 positions matching TRBD1. V shed 2 bases, J shed 7 bases, and the junction held 5 bases outside the gene matches. Germline CDR1 reads SGHTA; CDR2 reads FQGNSA. The CDR3 runs 15 residues. The CDR3 DNA follows: TGTGCCAGCAGCTTAATGGGACAGGGAGCTGAAAAACTGTTTTTT. It yields the protein CASSLMGQGAEKLFF. The complete variable domain, with remaining parts taken from reference TRBV7-2 and TRBJ1-4, reads GAGVSQSPSNKVTEKGKDVELRCDPISGHTALYWYRQSLGQGLEFLIYFQGNSAPDKSGLPSDRFSAERTGGSVSTLTIQRTQQEDSAVYLCASSLMGQGAEKLFFGSGTQLSVL.

V usage is TRBV28 and J usage is TRBJ2-5; 8 positions match TRBD2. The J call is doubtful: the DNA matches TRBJ2-7 better. The CDR3 is 13 amino acids. Germline V lookup: CDR1 MDHEN, CDR2 SYDVKM. The CDR3 sequence is CATRSGAAYEQYF. The CDR3 DNA follows: TGTGCCACCCGTAGCGGGGCCGCCTACGAGCAGTACTTC.

V gene TRBV5-1 combines with J gene TRBJ1-1, with a possible D match to TRBD1 (5 bases). Germline CDR1 and CDR2: SGHRS and YFSETQ. Deletions cut 5 bases from V and 0 bases from J, with 14 bases between. The CDR3 spans 15 residues. CDR3 nucleotide sequence: TGCGCCAGCAGGGCCGGGGGGGGAATGAACACTGAAGCTTTCTTT. Translating gives CASRAGGGMNTEAFF.

V is TRBV29-1 and J is TRBJ2-1, with 8 bases fitting TRBD1. V shed 3 bases, J shed 5 bases, and the junction held 12 bases outside the gene matches. This CDR3 has 16 residues. Germline CDR1 and CDR2: SQVTM and ANQGSEA. The CDR3 loop reads CSVDGDRGWPNNEQFF. In nucleotides, the CDR3 is TGCAGCGTTGATGGAGACAGGGGTTGGCCTAACAATGAGCAGTTCTTC.

This clone was picked up a small number of times. The gene calls are TRBV4-1 and TRBJ2-7; TRBD1 is a possible D gene (6 bases). The V and J ends lost 0 bases and 2 bases respectively, with 11 bases between them. This CDR3 has 15 amino acids. Germline V gene data show CDR1 as MGHRA and CDR2 as YSYEKL. The CDR3 nucleotides are TGCGCCAGCAGCCAAGAGATAAGGACAGCCTACGAGCAGTACTTC. Its protein product is CASSQEIRTAYEQYF.

This clone occurred a few times. This chain links TRBV2 with TRBJ2-1; 8 bases agree with TRBD1. This CDR3 contains 15 residues. Germline V gene data show CDR1 as SNHLY and CDR2 as FYNNEI. V lost 3 bases and J lost 2; bases outside the gene matches: 3. The CDR3 DNA reads as TGTGCCAGCAGTGAGGACAGGGTCACCTACAATGAGCAGTTCTTC. It codes for CASSEDRVTYNEQFF.

The V gene is TRBV2, the J gene TRBJ2-6; 7 nucleotides match TRBD1. The J segment lost 0 bases and the V segment lost 3 bases, leaving 5 bases of the junction unmatched. Germline V gene sequence: CDR1 SNHLY, CDR2 FYNNEI. CDR3 size: 17 residues. CDR3 in amino acids: CASSDRQGSSGANVLTF. DNA for the CDR3: TGTGCCAGCAGTGATAGACAGGGAAGCTCTGGGGCCAACGTCCTGACTTTC.

The chain has TRBV6-5 and TRBJ2-5; TRBD2 agrees at 9 bases. V shed 2 bases, J shed 4 bases, and the junction held 5 bases outside the gene matches. Germline CDR1 is MNHEY and CDR2 is SVGAGI. The CDR3 covers 15 residues. As DNA, the CDR3 is TGTGCCAGCAGTTACGGAAGCGGGGGGCGAGAGACCCAGTACTTC. It translates to CASSYGSGGRETQYF.

In the case of this clone: This CDR3 is also generated by other DNA sequences in the sample. This rearrangement joins TRBV7-3 to TRBJ1-2; 9 positions agree with TRBD1. CDR1 and CDR2 from the germline V gene are SGHTA and FQGTGA. The junction had 5 bases not matched to a gene; V was cut back by 4 bases and J by 8 bases. CDR3 length: 13 residues. The DNA of the CDR3 is TGTGCCAGCAGCTCGGGACAGGGATACGGCTACACCTTC. Residues: CASSSGQGYGYTF.

V is TRBV7-2 and J is TRBJ2-3; TRBD2 is a possible D gene (5 bases). With 4 bases removed from V and 2 bases from J, the gap between germline ends came to 10 bases. The germline CDR1 and CDR2 sequences are SGHTA and FQGNSA. This CDR3 comprises 14 residues. The DNA for the CDR3 is TGTGCCAGCAGCTCGGGATTGAACACAGATACGCAGTATTTT. The encoded protein is CASSSGLNTDTQYF.

The chain recombines TRBV19 with TRBJ1-5; a weak D match, TRBD1 (5 bases). The length of the CDR3 is 15 residues. Germline CDR1 is LNHDA and CDR2 is SQIVND (reference sequence). Trimming shortened V by 3 bases and J by 1 base, and 10 bases separated the two germline ends. The chain's CDR3 is CASSMEKGSNQPQHF. CDR3 in DNA: TGTGCCAGTAGTATGGAGAAGGGGAGCAATCAGCCCCAGCATTTT.

The sample holds a few counts of this clone. The V and J genes are TRBV6-5 and TRBJ2-5; 7 bases line up with TRBD1. Germline V gene sequence: CDR1 MNHEY, CDR2 SVGAGI. The CDR3 consists of 16 residues. After removal of 2 bases from V and 0 bases from J, the junction contained 6 bases not matched to a gene. The CDR3: CASSYAPGTDQETQYF. As DNA, the CDR3 is TGTGCCAGCAGTTACGCCCCCGGGACAGACCAAGAGACCCAGTACTTC.

This chain joins TRBV7-2 and TRBJ1-1; D unresolved. The germline CDR1 and CDR2 sequences are SGHTA and FQGNSA. The CDR3 contains 13 residues. Trimming stripped 5 bases from V and 0 bases from J, with 7 bases between. The CDR3 here is CASSPRMNTEAFF. CDR3 coding DNA: TGTGCCAGCAGCCCGCGGATGAACACTGAAGCTTTCTTT.

The chain uses TRBV10-3 and TRBJ2-7, with a tentative D call TRBD1 (5 bases). The CDR3 is 13 amino acids. CDR1 and CDR2 (germline): ENHRY, SYGVKD. Trimming stripped 2 bases from V and 4 bases from J, with 9 bases between. The CDR3 DNA sequence: TGTGCCATCAGTGAGCAACAGGAATACGAGCAGTACTTC. This sequence encodes CAISEQQEYEQYF.

The chain uses TRBV5-1 and TRBJ1-2; tentatively, D is TRBD1 (6 bases). The CDR3 is 13 residues long. Germline CDR1 and CDR2: SGHRS and YFSETQ. V dropped 0 bases and J dropped 8 bases, with 11 bases sitting between them. CDR3 amino acids: CASSLDTGRGYTF. As DNA, the CDR3 is TGCGCCAGCAGCTTGGATACAGGGAGAGGCTACACCTTC.

CDR3 DNA sequence: TGTGCCAGCAGTGTAGAAAGCTCCTATAATTCACCCCTCCACTTT. Its protein product is CASSVESSYNSPLHF. The chain uses TRBV2 and TRBJ1-6; D is ambiguous. Trimming took 4 bases from V and 0 from J, leaving 7 bases between them. The CDR3 is 15 amino acids. Germline CDR1 reads SNHLY; CDR2 reads FYNNEI.

V gene TRBV4-1 combines with J gene TRBJ2-7; 7 nucleotides line up with TRBD1. Germline loops: CDR1 MGHRA, CDR2 YSYEKL. The CDR3 covers 14 residues. V was clipped by 5 bases and J by 2 bases; unmatched bases: 6. The CDR3 nucleotides are TGCGCCAGCAGCAGGACAGGCATCACCTACGAGCAGTACTTC. Translation gives CASSRTGITYEQYF.

This rearrangement joins TRBV5-1 to TRBJ2-1, with 7 bases identical to TRBD1. The CDR3 consists of 14 residues. Trimming cost V 1 base and J 5 bases; bases outside gene matches: 3. Germline-derived CDR1 and CDR2 are SGHRS and YFSETQ. The CDR3 reads CASSLRTGDNEQFF. CDR3 DNA sequence: TGCGCCAGCAGCTTGCGGACAGGAGACAATGAGCAGTTCTTC.